The following is a TCR beta chain sequence with its context. Its antigen is undetermined. Assay used: immunoSEQ multiplex PCR; TCRdb lists only in-frame clones, some missing. The profile shows about 50,000 clones, over 60% of them singletons. This sample was included in a study of cytotoxic CD8 clonotypes in ibrutinib-treated CLL. Notes on the study in general: Public clonotypes, an uncommon group, contracted or remained stable on treatment.

The germline gives CDR1 MNHEY, CDR2 SMNVEV (reference sequence). V gave up 6 bases and J gave up 0 bases, with 15 bases separating them. The CDR3 runs to 16 residues. This TCR was sampled from a human donor with chronic lymphocytic leukemia. The specimen was PBMCs, collected after 12 months of ibrutinib treatment. The chain joins TRBV27 to TRBJ2-1, with D unresolved. The CDR3 is CASSPTKIFSYNEQFF. CDR3 nucleotides: TGTGCCAGCAGCCCCACTAAGATTTTCTCCTACAATGAGCAGTTCTTC.